This T cell receptor (beta chain) was captured by sequencing in a study of tumor-infiltrating lymphocytes in primary liver carcinoma. Study results and caveats: Tumor region pairs outstripped tumor-adjacent and tumor-blood pairs in overlap.

Comment on this clonotype: Its antigen is currently unknown.

Unsorted whole blood supplied the RNA, and germline DNA was extracted too. V lost 4 bases, J lost 0 bases, and 16 bases lay in between. The V gene's germline CDR1 is GTSNPN and CDR2 SVGIG (reference sequence). CDR3 size: 15 residues. TCR beta cDNA came from roughly 0.45 ug total RNA, primed with a constant-region primer. For TCR beta, libraries were produced by three nested multiplex PCR rounds using slightly modified ARM-PCR. Both of the initial two PCR rounds ran for 10 cycles and employed TRBV1-TRBV30 forward primers alongside a C-beta reverse primer. MiXCR, applied by TCRdb to the multiplex PCR reads, yields one record per CDR3 protein. The data contain just over 300,000 distinct CDR3 sequences, about three fifths of them singletons.

The chain has TRBV30 and TRBJ2-7; a possible D gene is TRBD2 (5 bases). The sequenced sample consisted of peripheral blood. The sequence came from a woman in her thirties with primary liver carcinoma and hepatitis B virus infection. CDR3 amino acids: CAWKSGSIISYEQYF. CDR3 in DNA: TGTGCCTGGAAGTCGGGGTCTATCATCTCCTACGAGCAGTACTTC.